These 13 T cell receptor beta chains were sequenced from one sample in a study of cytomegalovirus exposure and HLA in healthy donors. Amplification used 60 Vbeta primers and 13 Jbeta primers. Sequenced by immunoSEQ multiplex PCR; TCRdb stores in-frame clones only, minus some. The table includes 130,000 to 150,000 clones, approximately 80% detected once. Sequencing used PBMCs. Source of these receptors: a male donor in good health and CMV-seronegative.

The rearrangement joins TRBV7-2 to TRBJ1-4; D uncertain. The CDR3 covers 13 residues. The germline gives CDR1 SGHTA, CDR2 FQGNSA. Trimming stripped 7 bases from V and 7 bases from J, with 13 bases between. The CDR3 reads CASTSYPIEKLFF. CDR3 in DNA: TGTGCCAGCACCTCCTACCCCATTGAAAAACTGTTTTTT.

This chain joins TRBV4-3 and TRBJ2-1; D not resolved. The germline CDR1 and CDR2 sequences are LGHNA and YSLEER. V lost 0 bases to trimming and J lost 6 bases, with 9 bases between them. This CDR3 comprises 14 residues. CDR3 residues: CASSQDRTVNEQFF. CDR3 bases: TGCGCCAGCAGCCAAGATCGAACAGTCAATGAGCAGTTCTTC.

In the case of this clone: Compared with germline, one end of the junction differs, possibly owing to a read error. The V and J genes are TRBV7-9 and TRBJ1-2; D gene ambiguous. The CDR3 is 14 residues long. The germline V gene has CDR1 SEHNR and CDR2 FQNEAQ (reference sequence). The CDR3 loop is CASSFSDGNYDYTF. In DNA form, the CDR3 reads TGTGCCAGCAGCTTTTCCGACGGTAACTATGACTACACCTTC.

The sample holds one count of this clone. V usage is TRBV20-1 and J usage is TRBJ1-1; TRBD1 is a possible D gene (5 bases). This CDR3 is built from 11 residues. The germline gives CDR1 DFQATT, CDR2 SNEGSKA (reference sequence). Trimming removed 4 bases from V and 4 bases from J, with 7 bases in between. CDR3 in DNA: TGCAGTGCTAACGGGGGCACTGAAGCTTTCTTT. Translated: CSANGGTEAFF.

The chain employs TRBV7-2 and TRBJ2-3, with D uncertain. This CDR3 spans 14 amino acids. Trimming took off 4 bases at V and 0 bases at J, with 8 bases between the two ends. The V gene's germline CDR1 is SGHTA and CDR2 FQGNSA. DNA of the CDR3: TGTGCCAGCAGCTCTTACCAGAGCACAGATACGCAGTATTTT. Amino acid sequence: CASSSYQSTDTQYF.

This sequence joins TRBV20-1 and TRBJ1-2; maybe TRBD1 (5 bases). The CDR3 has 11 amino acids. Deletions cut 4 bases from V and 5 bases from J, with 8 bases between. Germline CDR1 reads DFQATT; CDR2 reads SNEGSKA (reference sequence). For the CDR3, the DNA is TGCAGTGCTAACAGGAGATATGGCTACACCTTC. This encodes CSANRRYGYTF.

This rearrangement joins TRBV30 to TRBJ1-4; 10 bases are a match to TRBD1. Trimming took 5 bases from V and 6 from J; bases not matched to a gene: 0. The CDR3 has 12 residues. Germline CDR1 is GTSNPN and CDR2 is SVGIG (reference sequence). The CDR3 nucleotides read TGTGCCTGGGGACAGGGGGATGAAAAACTGTTTTTT. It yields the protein CAWGQGDEKLFF.

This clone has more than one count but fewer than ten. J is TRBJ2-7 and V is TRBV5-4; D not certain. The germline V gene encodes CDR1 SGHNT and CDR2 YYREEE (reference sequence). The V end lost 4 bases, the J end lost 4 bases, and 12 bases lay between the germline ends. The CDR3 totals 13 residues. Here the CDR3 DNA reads TGTGCCAGCAGCAACCCTAACGGGTACGAGCAGTACTTC. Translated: CASSNPNGYEQYF.

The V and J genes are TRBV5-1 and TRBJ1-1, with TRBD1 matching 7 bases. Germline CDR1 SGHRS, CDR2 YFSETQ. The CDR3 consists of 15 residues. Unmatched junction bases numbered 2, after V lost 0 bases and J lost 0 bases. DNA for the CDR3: TGCGCCAGCAGCTTGGCGGGGACAGTGAACACTGAAGCTTTCTTT. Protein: CASSLAGTVNTEAFF.

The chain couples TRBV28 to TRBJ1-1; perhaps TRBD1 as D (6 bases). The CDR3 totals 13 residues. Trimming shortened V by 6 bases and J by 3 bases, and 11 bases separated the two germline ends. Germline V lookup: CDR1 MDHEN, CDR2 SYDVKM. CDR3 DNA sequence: TGTGCCAGCAGACTGGACAGCTACACTGAAGCTTTCTTT. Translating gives CASRLDSYTEAFF. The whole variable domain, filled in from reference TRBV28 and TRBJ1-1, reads DVKVTQSSRYLVKRTGEKVFLECVQDMDHENMFWYRQDPGLGLRLIYFSYDVKMKEKGDIPEGYSVSREKKERFSLILESASTNQTSMYLCASRLDSYTEAFFGQGTRLTVV.

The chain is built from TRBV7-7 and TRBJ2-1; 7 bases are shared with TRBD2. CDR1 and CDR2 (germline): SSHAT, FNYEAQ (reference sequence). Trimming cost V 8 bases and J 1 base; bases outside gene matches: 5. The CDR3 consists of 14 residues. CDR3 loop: CASASGGSYNEQFF. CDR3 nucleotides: TGTGCCAGCGCCTCGGGGGGTTCCTACAATGAGCAGTTCTTC.

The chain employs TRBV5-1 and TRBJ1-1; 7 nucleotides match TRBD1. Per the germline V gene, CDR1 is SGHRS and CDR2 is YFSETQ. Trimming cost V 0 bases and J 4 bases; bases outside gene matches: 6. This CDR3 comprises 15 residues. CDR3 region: CASSLGTGVGTEAFF. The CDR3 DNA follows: TGCGCCAGCAGCTTGGGAACAGGGGTGGGCACTGAAGCTTTCTTT. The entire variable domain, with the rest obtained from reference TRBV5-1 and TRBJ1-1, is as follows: KAGVTQTPRYLIKTRGQQVTLSCSPISGHRSVSWYQQTPGQGLQFLFEYFSETQRNKGNFPGRFSGRQFSNSRSEMNVSTLELGDSALYLCASSLGTGVGTEAFFGQGTRLTVV.

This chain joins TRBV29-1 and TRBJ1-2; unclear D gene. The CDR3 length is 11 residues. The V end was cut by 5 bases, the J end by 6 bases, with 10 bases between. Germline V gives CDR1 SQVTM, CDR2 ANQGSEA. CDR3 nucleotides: TGCAGCGTTCTTGGGGAGGATGGCTACACCTTC. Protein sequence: CSVLGEDGYTF.